Below, 20 T cell receptor beta chains from the same sample are listed, as sequenced in a study of chemoradiotherapy in HPV16-positive cancers. Data came from immunoSEQ multiplex PCR; TCRdb stores just in-frame clones and leaves some out. The sample comprises 20,000 to 30,000 clones, over 75% of which are singletons, and about 4.6% rests with the top ten. Here the sequenced sample was blood, taken from a patient who underwent chemoradiotherapy. The source of these receptors is a human donor with HPV-associated anogenital cancer.

The J gene is TRBJ1-1, the V gene TRBV27; 7 bases match TRBD1. Germline-derived CDR1 and CDR2 are MNHEY and SMNVEV (reference sequence). The CDR3 spans 13 residues. The ends lost 6 bases at V and 11 bases at J; junction bases unmatched: 12. CDR3 in amino acids: CASRGQLMLRAFF. The CDR3, as DNA: TGTGCCAGCAGGGGACAGCTGATGCTTAGGGCTTTCTTT.

The chain recombines TRBV6-6 with TRBJ1-1, with 7 nucleotides matching TRBD1. The CDR3 contains 15 residues. CDR1 is MNHNY, CDR2 SVGAGI, per germline (reference sequence). V lost 5 bases and J lost 3; bases outside the gene matches: 9. CDR3 nucleotide sequence: TGTGCCAGCAGTCCTCCGACAGGGATTGACACTGAAGCTTTCTTT. This translates into CASSPPTGIDTEAFF.

V gene TRBV5-4 combines with J gene TRBJ2-3; D not certain. CDR3 length: 13 amino acids. CDR1 is SGHNT and CDR2 is YYREEE in the germline V gene (reference sequence). V was cut by 1 base and J by 4 bases, with 7 bases left in between. CDR3 bases: TGTGCCAGCAGCTTGAATACACCAGATACGCAGTATTTT. Residues: CASSLNTPDTQYF.

By share, this clone counts as medium-sized (0.01 to 0.1%). This chain joins TRBV2 and TRBJ2-3, with D tentatively TRBD2 (5 bases). Deletions cut 9 bases from V and 4 bases from J, with 17 bases between. CDR3 length: 14 residues. Germline loops: CDR1 SNHLY, CDR2 FYNNEI. The CDR3: CAREERNGADTQYF. In DNA, the CDR3 is TGTGCCAGGGAAGAGCGAAACGGGGCAGATACGCAGTATTTT.

Here the CDR3 reads CSVEGDRVFF. The DNA for the CDR3 is TGCAGCGTTGAAGGGGACAGGGTGTTCTTT. The V gene is TRBV29-1, the J gene TRBJ1-1; 9 nucleotides align to TRBD1. The J segment lost 14 bases and the V segment lost 1 base, leaving 2 bases of the junction unmatched. The CDR3 loop spans 10 amino acids. Germline V CDR1 and CDR2: SQVTM, ANQGSEA.

This clone was counted a single time. This chain connects TRBV7-9 to TRBJ2-5; 7 positions match TRBD1. This CDR3 spans 15 amino acids. CDR1 SEHNR and CDR2 FQNEAQ come from the germline V gene (reference sequence). V was pared by 3 bases and J by 4 bases, with 8 bases of the junction left unmatched. The CDR3 nucleotides read TGTGCCAGCAGCTTCAGGACCTCAGGGGGAGAGACCCAGTACTTC. Protein product: CASSFRTSGGETQYF.

The chain carries TRBV27 and TRBJ2-7, with 10 bases aligning to TRBD1. Germline loops: CDR1 MNHEY, CDR2 SMNVEV (reference sequence). The V segment lost 6 bases and the J segment 3 bases; nucleotides outside the gene matches: 5. The CDR3 runs to 14 residues. The chain's CDR3 is CASRTGGIGYEQYF. The CDR3 DNA reads TGTGCCAGCAGGACAGGGGGCATCGGCTACGAGCAGTACTTC.

The chain links TRBV6-5 to TRBJ1-1; 8 bases map to TRBD1. Per the germline V gene, CDR1 is MNHEY and CDR2 is SVGAGI. CDR3 length equals 15 residues. V dropped 2 bases and J dropped 5; count of bases not matched to a gene: 7. CDR3 residues: CASSYKPTGVTEAFF. CDR3 DNA: TGTGCCAGCAGTTACAAGCCGACAGGGGTAACTGAAGCTTTCTTT.

This clone was picked up a small number of times. The gene calls are TRBV5-1 and TRBJ2-3, with TRBD2 as a possible D gene (6 bases). V was trimmed by 6 bases and J by 0 bases, leaving 17 bases between them. Germline V gene data show CDR1 as SGHRS and CDR2 as YFSETQ. The CDR3 sequence is 16 residues long. The CDR3 nucleotides are TGCGCCAGCACCCGGGGGTATTCTACTAGCACAGATACGCAGTATTTT. It translates to CASTRGYSTSTDTQYF.

J is TRBJ1-3 and V is TRBV9; TRBD1 matches at 7 bases. CDR1 and CDR2 (germline): SGDLS, YYNGEE. J was trimmed by 4 bases and V by 0 bases; bases with no gene match: 4. The CDR3 totals 15 residues. The CDR3 DNA reads TGTGCCAGCAGCGTAGATGCGGGACAGGGAAACACCATATATTTT. As protein: CASSVDAGQGNTIYF.

CDR3 DNA: TGTGCCTGGGGCCCTGGGGATGGCAGGCTTGAGCAGTTCTTC. Amino acids: CAWGPGDGRLEQFF. The V and J genes are TRBV30 and TRBJ2-1; no clear D gene. The CDR3 runs to 14 residues. V shed 5 bases and J shed 9 bases, with 20 bases lying between them. Germline V gene data show CDR1 as GTSNPN and CDR2 as SVGIG (reference sequence).

This clone was counted only a few times. V gene TRBV29-1 combines with J gene TRBJ2-7; unclear D gene. This CDR3 spans 12 amino acids. In germline, CDR1 is SQVTM, CDR2 ANQGSEA. The V end was cut by 1 base, the J end by 3 bases, with 7 bases between. The CDR3 bases are TGCAGCGTTGAAGGTTTCAACTACGAGCAGTACTTC. Translating gives CSVEGFNYEQYF.

The rearrangement uses TRBV7-2 and TRBJ2-1; the D is unclear. CDR3 length: 15 amino acids. The germline V gene has CDR1 SGHTA and CDR2 FQGNSA. The V gene lost 0 bases and the J gene lost 3 bases, with 9 bases spanning the gap. The CDR3: CASSLAQVRYNEQFF. For the CDR3, the DNA is TGTGCCAGCAGCTTAGCCCAGGTTCGCTACAATGAGCAGTTCTTC. The whole variable domain, remainder taken from reference TRBV7-2 and TRBJ2-1, is GAGVSQSPSNKVTEKGKDVELRCDPISGHTALYWYRQSLGQGLEFLIYFQGNSAPDKSGLPSDRFSAERTGGSVSTLTIQRTQQEDSAVYLCASSLAQVRYNEQFFGPGTRLTVL.

This clone occurred a few times. The chain carries TRBV21-1 and TRBJ1-4; no DNA check was done on the table's D call, TRBD1. TRBV21-1 is marked as a pseudogene. The CDR3 runs to 17 residues. This chain's CDR3 is CASSKRKQGATNEKLFF. CDR3 sequence (DNA): TGTGCCAGCAGCAAACGGAAACAGGGGGCAACTAATGAAAAACTGTTTTTT.

This clone was seen a few times. This chain uses TRBV9 with TRBJ2-1; 10 nucleotides match TRBD1. The V and J ends lost 0 bases and 5 bases, in that order; junction bases with no gene match: 2. The CDR3 covers 15 residues. Germline V gives CDR1 SGDLS, CDR2 YYNGEE. As DNA, the CDR3 is TGTGCCAGCAGCGTAGTAGGGACAGGGGACAATGAGCAGTTCTTC. Its translation is CASSVVGTGDNEQFF.

In this sample, this clone turned up a few times. This chain uses TRBV7-9 with TRBJ1-5, with a possible D match to TRBD1 (5 bases). This CDR3 is built from 15 residues. Trimming stripped 5 bases from V and 0 bases from J, with 11 bases between. Germline lookup yields CDR1 SEHNR and CDR2 FQNEAQ (reference sequence). Here the CDR3 reads CASSDDRDSNQPQHF. The CDR3 DNA is TGTGCCAGCAGCGATGACAGAGATAGCAATCAGCCCCAGCATTTT.

V gene TRBV29-1 combines with J gene TRBJ2-7, with D possibly being TRBD1 (6 bases). This CDR3 region has 14 residues. Trimming took 5 bases from V and 3 from J, leaving 17 bases between them. Per germline, CDR1 SQVTM and CDR2 ANQGSEA. The CDR3 here is CSVLGQSRGYEQYF. DNA for the CDR3: TGCAGCGTTCTAGGACAGTCTCGGGGCTACGAGCAGTACTTC.

The rearrangement links TRBV5-4 to TRBJ1-1, with 7 bases lining up with TRBD1. The ends lost 4 bases at V and 1 base at J; junction bases unmatched: 10. This CDR3 has 16 amino acids. CDR1 is SGHNT, CDR2 YYREEE, per germline (reference sequence). The CDR3 loop is CASSRTGSGGNTEAFF. The DNA of the CDR3 is TGTGCCAGCAGCCGGACAGGTAGCGGGGGGAACACTGAAGCTTTCTTT. Full variable domain (rest looked up from reference TRBV5-4 and TRBJ1-1): ETGVTQSPTHLIKTRGQQVTLRCSSQSGHNTVSWYQQALGQGPQFIFQYYREEENGRGNFPPRFSGLQFPNYSSELNVNALELDDSALYLCASSRTGSGGNTEAFFGQGTRLTVV.

On this clone: Different DNA sequences within this sample yield the same CDR3. The chain uses TRBV2 and TRBJ2-7, with a possible D match to TRBD1 (5 bases). V lost 2 bases and J lost 4, with 12 bases in between. The length of the CDR3 is 14 residues. Germline-derived CDR1 and CDR2 are SNHLY and FYNNEI. The CDR3 sequence: CASSERGRVYEQYF. CDR3 nucleotide sequence: TGTGCCAGCAGTGAAAGGGGCAGAGTGTACGAGCAGTACTTC. Using reference TRBV2 and TRBJ2-7 for the parts outside the CDR3, the full variable domain is EPEVTQTPSHQVTQMGQEVILRCVPISNHLYFYWYRQILGQKVEFLVSFYNNEISEKSEIFDDQFSVERPDGSNFTLKIRSTKLEDSAMYFCASSERGRVYEQYFGPGTRLTVT.

This clone was counted a single time. The chain combines TRBV6-1 with TRBJ1-6; D ambiguous. This CDR3 comprises 15 residues. Germline CDR1 and CDR2: MNHNS and SASEGT. V was trimmed by 3 bases and J by 8 bases, leaving 14 bases between them. The CDR3 loop is CASSDRPGSYSPLHF. The CDR3 nucleotides are TGTGCCAGCAGTGATCGCCCGGGATCGTATTCACCCCTCCACTTT.